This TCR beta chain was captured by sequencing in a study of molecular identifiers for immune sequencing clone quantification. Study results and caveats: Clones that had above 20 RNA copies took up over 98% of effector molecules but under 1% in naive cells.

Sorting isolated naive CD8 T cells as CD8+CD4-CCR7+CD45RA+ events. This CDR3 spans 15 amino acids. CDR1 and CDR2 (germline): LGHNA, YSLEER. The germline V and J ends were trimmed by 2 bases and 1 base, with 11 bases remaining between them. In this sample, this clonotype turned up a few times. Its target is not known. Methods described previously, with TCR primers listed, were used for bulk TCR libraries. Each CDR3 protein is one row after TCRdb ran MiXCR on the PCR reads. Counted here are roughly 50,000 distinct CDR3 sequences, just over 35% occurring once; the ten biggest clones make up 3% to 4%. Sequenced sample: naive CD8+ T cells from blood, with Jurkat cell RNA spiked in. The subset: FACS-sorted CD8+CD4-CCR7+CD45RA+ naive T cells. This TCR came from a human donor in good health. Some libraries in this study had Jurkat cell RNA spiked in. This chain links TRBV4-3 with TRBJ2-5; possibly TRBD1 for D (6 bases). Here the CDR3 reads CASSQLDRRQETQYF. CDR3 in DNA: TGCGCCAGCAGCCAACTCGACAGGCGCCAAGAGACCCAGTACTTC.